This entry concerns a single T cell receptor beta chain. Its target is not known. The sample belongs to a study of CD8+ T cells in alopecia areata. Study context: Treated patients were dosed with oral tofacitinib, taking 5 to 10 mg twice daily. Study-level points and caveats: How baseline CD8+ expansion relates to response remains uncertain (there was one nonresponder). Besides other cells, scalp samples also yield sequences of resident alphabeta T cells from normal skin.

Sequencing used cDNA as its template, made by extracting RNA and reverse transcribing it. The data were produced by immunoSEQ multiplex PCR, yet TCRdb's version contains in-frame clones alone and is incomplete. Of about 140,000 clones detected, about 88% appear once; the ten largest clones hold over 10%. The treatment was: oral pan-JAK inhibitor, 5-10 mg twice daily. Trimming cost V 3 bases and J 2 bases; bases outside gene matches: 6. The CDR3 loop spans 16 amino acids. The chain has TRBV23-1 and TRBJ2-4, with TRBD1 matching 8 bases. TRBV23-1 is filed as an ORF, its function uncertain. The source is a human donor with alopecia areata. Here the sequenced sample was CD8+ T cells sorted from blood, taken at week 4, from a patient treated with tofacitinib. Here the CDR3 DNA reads TGCGCCAGCAGTCACCGGGACAGGCTTTCCAAAAACATTCAGTACTTC. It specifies CASSHRDRLSKNIQYF.